Sequencing of this T cell receptor beta chain was carried out in a study of T cells in Graves' hyperthyroidism and ophthalmopathy (dated 2019 in TCRdb). For the study in its entirety: Peripheral blood was sampled at the time of initial diagnosis, prior to any treatment. According to the paper, TCR Vbeta CDR3 sequencing was carried out on roughly 130 peripheral blood samples, which came from more than 40 ophthalmopathy, around 74 hyperthyroidism and approximately 17 progressor patients. The 95 to 100 discovery patients were randomly split 7:3 into training and test sets. A discovery cohort of roughly 100 patients, roughly 45 with Graves' ophthalmopathy and over 55 with stable Graves' hyperthyroidism, was used to find distinguishing TCR V-J signatures. After sampling, hyperthyroidism patients received methimazole starting at 30 mg daily, and ophthalmopathy patients received high-dose intravenous methylprednisolone. In about 6 Graves' hyperthyroidism patients, the study also compared T-cell repertoires from thyroid tissue with T-cell repertoires from blood. An independent validation cohort of about 19 hyperthyroidism patients and about 15 patients who later progressed to ophthalmopathy tested prospective prediction of ophthalmopathy. What the study reported, not specific to this receptor: Blood samples also contained most of the expanded thyroid clonotypes (frequency above 0.001), which suggests that blood repertoires may reflect thyroid immune responses. In validation, the model predicted progression to ophthalmopathy a median of roughly 6.5 months before onset, with roughly 70% sensitivity and 72.22% specificity. No statistical method was used to fix the sample size in advance, and group allocation was not hidden from the investigators. A 13 V-J signature model separated ophthalmopathy from stable hyperthyroidism, with roughly 88% sensitivity and 81.08% specificity in cross-validation and 80%/75% in testing.

The hyperthyroidism patients were between 18 and 65 years old and newly diagnosed, with a disease duration of less than 2 months. The study excluded patients with uncontrolled infections, other autoimmune diseases, pregnancy or lactation. Diagnoses were established on the basis of clinical symptoms, serum thyroxine and TRAb, thyroid ultrasound, and orbital computed tomography. For progressor patients, blood was drawn at the first diagnosis of hyperthyroidism, before any ophthalmopathy symptoms had appeared. PBMCs were isolated from 10 ml of fresh peripheral blood by Ficoll-Paque density gradient centrifugation. Progressor patients were initially diagnosed with Graves' hyperthyroidism and developed ophthalmopathy during follow-up. Trizol reagent was used to extract total RNA, and RNA quality was then checked on an Agilent 2100 Bioanalyzer. The TCR beta CDR3 regions were amplified from the RNA transcripts. A first-round RT-PCR of the TCR CDR3 used the HTBI primer set with the Qiagen OneStep RT-PCR kit. Libraries were constructed in a second round of multiplex PCR, after which size selection and purification were carried out. The libraries were sequenced on an Illumina HiSeq2000 using paired-end 100 bp reads. The source study handled its data this way. SOAPnuke was used to process the raw data, with reads discarded if the reads contained adapters or uncalled bases, had a mean Phred below 15, or lacked an exact constant-primer or identifier match. High-quality paired reads were merged with COPE v1.2.5, and unique nucleotide sequences were defined as clonotypes. MiTCR v1.1 was used to align the clonotypes against IMGT TRBV, TRBD and TRBJ reference segments. The analysis included only V-J combinations with a frequency above 0.0001, which together covered approximately 99% of the repertoires. A TCS score was defined as the ratio between F50 (clonal expansion) and ExV (chaos), using BLOSUM62-based TCRdist between CDR3 peptides within each V-J. Welch's t-statistics and random forest reduced fewer than 550 V-J features to 10 to 15, which were used in a naive Bayes classifier (R e1071). TCRdb reprocessed the public reads (quality trimming at Q25 with fastp, clone calling with MiXCR) and kept in-frame beta chains. Duplicate CDR3 protein sequences are folded into a single record with the most common DNA and genes. Clone size and V and J calls follow TCRdb, not the original study. This sample gives about 290,000 distinct CDR3 sequences in total; 13% of them show up just once. The ten largest clonotypes hold almost 8% of the sample.

V drops 3 bases and J drops 3 bases, leaving 12 bases in between. CDR1 MDHEN and CDR2 SYDVKM were looked up in the germline V gene. Taken from cysteine to phenylalanine, the CDR3 has 14 residues. Only the CDR3 region is kept as DNA, spanning 42 bases read in frame from base 1. In this sample, this clonotype turned up many times. Its target antigen remains unknown. No much larger clone is present one base from it, and per-base qualities are unavailable. Sequenced: blood. The TCR was taken from a woman in her thirties with Graves' hyperthyroidism that later progressed to Graves' ophthalmopathy. The V and J segments used are TRBV28 and TRBJ2-7, and TRBD1 may be the D gene, going by 6 matching bases. This receptor carries the CDR3 CASSFFQGNYEQYF. DNA sequence: TGTGCCAGCAGTTTTTTCCAGGGGAACTACGAGCAGTACTTC.